This T cell receptor beta chain appears in the sequencing data of a study of blood T cell repertoires in COVID-19. Study details: T cells, B-cell-depleted T cells, or PBMCs supplied cDNA or gDNA.

Methods used by the authors: Scientists estimated how many nucleated cells there were by amplifying reference gene primers. Some clones are missing from TCRdb's copy, which holds only in-frame ones; the method was immunoSEQ multiplex PCR. V, J and clone size reflect that table, while D and trimming were determined from the DNA. Among 100,000 to 150,000 clones listed, more than 70% were seen once. Of note for this clone: The DNA is omitted, as the CDR3 cannot be located on it reliably, and the CDR3 follows TCRdb's listing.

The receptor comes from a woman aged 55 to 70 with acute or convalescent COVID-19. Sequencing used peripheral blood.

The CDR3 reads CFVGGGSGNTIYF. The chain carries TRBV21-1 and TRBJ1-3. TRBV21-1 is deemed a pseudogene. From its first to its last residue, the CDR3 has 13 amino acids.